What follows is one TCR beta chain and its context. Antigen: not known. The data are from a study of human thymus T cells. General study points: Both thymic and peripheral blood repertoires showed apparently biased V and J usage.

Donors were healthy Finnish babies undergoing corrective operations for congenital heart defects. Half of the eight donors gave about 0.5-1 mL blood during surgery. Genomic DNA was extracted from every available blood leukocyte. TCRdb's table, derived via immunoSEQ multiplex PCR, lists solely in-frame clones and lacks some. The sample holds tens of thousands of clones; 85% to 95% are singletons and the top ten take 5.5% to 7%. The specimen was blood. The source is a boy under two years old with a congenital heart defect but otherwise immunologically healthy.

Here the CDR3 DNA reads TGTGCCAGCTCACCGGGACAGGCCTCCTACGAGCAGTACTTC. It encodes CASSPGQASYEQYF. The J gene is TRBJ2-7, the V gene TRBV18; 8 positions match TRBD1. Germline CDR1 and CDR2: KGHSH and LQKENI. Unmatched junction bases numbered 1, after V lost 3 bases and J lost 0 bases. The CDR3 is 14 amino acids.